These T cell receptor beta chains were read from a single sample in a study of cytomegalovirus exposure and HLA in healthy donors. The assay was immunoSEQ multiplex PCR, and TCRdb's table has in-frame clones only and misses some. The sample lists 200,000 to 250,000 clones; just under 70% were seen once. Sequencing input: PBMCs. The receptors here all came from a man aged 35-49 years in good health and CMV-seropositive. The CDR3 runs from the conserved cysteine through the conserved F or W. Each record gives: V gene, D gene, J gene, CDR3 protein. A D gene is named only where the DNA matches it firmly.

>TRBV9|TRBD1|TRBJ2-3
CASSLATGVTDTQYF
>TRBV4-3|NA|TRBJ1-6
CASSQEQGNSPLHF
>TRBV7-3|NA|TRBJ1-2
CASSTGQPGNYGYTF
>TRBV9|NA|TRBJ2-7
CASSLTTGTAPYEQYF
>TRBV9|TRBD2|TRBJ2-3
CASRYGLAGVTDTQYF
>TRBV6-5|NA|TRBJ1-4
CASRTGASGGEKLFF
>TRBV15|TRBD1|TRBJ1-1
CATSARRQGANEAFF
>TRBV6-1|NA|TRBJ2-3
CASTRSLPGTDTQYF
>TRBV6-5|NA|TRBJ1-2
CASSYSSPPGEDGYTF
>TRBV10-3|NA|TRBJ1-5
CAISDMTGSQPQHF
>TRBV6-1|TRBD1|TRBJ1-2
CASVSGTVFNYGYTF
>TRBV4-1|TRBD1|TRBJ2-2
CASSPTGVGELFF
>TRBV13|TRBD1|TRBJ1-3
CASRFRQGSGNTIYF
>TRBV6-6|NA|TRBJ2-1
CASSYDRGEQFF
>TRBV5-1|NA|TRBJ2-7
CASGLELTSYEQYF
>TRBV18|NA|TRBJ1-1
CASSPPGRTEAFF
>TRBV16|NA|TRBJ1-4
CASSLAGAFNEKLFF
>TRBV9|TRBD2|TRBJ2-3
CASSVGGGDGDTQYF
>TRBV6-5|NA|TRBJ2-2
CASRRGGTGELFF
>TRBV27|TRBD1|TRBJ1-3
CASSPSRGTGNTIYF
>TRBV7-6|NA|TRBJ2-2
CASSQEGGTGELFF
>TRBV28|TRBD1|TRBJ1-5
CASQGASAQPQHF
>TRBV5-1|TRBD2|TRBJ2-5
CASSRSGDQETQYF
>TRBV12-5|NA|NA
CASGRGSSYEQYF
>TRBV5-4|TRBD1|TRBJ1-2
CASSFRGRGNYGYTF
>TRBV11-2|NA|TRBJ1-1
CASSISPETEAFF
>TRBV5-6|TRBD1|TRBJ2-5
CASSFPTGGQETQYF
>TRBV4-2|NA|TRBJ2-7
CASSQMRQGGSEQYF
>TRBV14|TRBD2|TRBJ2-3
CASSPGLAGGLADTQYF
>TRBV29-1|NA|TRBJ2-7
CSVEGDTDYEQYF
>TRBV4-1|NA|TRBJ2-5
CASSRGAVETQYF
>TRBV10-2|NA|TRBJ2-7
CASSEGAGADEQYF
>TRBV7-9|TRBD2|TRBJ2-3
CSSSRVVSGGASSTDTQYF
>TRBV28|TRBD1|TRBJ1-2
CASRGVTGQGDGYTF
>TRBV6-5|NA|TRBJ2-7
CASSYSKTVSGYEQYF
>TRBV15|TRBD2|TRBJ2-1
CATSPTSGGFGEQFF
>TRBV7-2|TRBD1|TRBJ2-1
CASSSNRDRYYNEQFF
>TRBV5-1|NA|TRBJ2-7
CASSFGTLEQGHGSEQYF
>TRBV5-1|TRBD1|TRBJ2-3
CASRGTGGSTDTQYF
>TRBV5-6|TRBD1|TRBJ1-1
CASSMPGQINTEAFF
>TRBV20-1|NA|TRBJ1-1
CSAGTTGEAFF
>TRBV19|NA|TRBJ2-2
CASSIPAGATGELFF
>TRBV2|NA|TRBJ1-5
CASSDRVGNQPQHF
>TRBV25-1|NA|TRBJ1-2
CASSSELANYGYTF
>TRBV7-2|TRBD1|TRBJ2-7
CASSDPGTGRGEQYF
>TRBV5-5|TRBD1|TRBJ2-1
CASSLRDREVDEQFF
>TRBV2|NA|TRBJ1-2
CASKALEVGYTF
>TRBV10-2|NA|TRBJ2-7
CASSESGGFSYEQYF
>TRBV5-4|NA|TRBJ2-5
CASSLKTPRGETQYF
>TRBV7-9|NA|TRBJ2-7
CSSSLAPPRRGGAQYF
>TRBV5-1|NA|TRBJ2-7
CASSLEFDRGEQYF
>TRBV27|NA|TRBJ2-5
CASSLRQGGMGTQYF
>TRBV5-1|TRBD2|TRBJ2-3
CASSLFGGGSTDTQYF
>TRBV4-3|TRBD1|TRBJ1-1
CASSLWDSEFMNTEAFF